The 31 T cell receptor beta chains below all came from one sample that was sequenced in a study of cytomegalovirus exposure and HLA in healthy donors. Sequencing was performed with immunoSEQ multiplex PCR; in TCRdb, only in-frame clones are kept and a portion is missing. The data contain about 110,000 clones, approximately 96% of them singletons. The sample consisted of PBMCs. Every receptor here comes from a woman between 18 and 29 years old in good health and CMV-seronegative.

The rearrangement joins TRBV7-6 to TRBJ2-1; 11 bases are a match to TRBD2. Germline CDR1 reads SGHVS; CDR2 reads FNYEAQ. V lost 5 bases and J lost 1; bases outside the gene matches: 4. This CDR3 has 16 amino acids. The CDR3 nucleotides read TGTGCCAGCAGCCGCTCTAGCGGGGGGTCCTACAATGAGCAGTTCTTC. Translated: CASSRSSGGSYNEQFF.

This chain links TRBV19 with TRBJ2-6; maybe TRBD1 (6 bases). From germline, CDR1 is LNHDA and CDR2 SQIVND (reference sequence). The CDR3 sequence is 16 residues long. Trimming took 7 bases from V and 1 from J, leaving 14 bases between them. The CDR3 nucleotides are TGTGCCAGTACAGGGGTCCTAACGTCTGGGGCCAACGTCCTGACTTTC. It specifies CASTGVLTSGANVLTF.

In DNA, the CDR3 is TGTGCCAGCAGCGTAGATCACTTGGGCTACACCTTC. Translated, it gives CASSVDHLGYTF. J is TRBJ1-2 and V is TRBV9; D is ambiguous. The CDR3 has 12 amino acids. The V end was cut by 0 bases, the J end by 8 bases, with 8 bases between. Germline V gene data show CDR1 as SGDLS and CDR2 as YYNGEE.

V is TRBV6-1 and J is TRBJ1-2; a weak D match, TRBD1 (6 bases). Germline loops: CDR1 MNHNS, CDR2 SASEGT. The germline V and J ends were trimmed by 3 bases and 0 bases, with 17 bases remaining between them. The CDR3 extends over 17 amino acids. The CDR3 coding sequence is TGTGCCAGCAGTGACAAAGGTCCGGGACAATCTAACTATGGCTACACCTTC. Translated: CASSDKGPGQSNYGYTF.

V usage is TRBV2 and J usage is TRBJ2-1; 10 bases match TRBD1. Germline lookup yields CDR1 SNHLY and CDR2 FYNNEI. The J segment lost 6 bases and the V segment lost 3 bases, leaving 2 bases of the junction unmatched. The CDR3 spans 14 residues. The CDR3 DNA reads TGTGCCAGCAGTGATTGGACAGGGGGCAATGAGCAGTTCTTC. Its translation: CASSDWTGGNEQFF.

The chain combines TRBV5-1 with TRBJ1-3, with D possibly matching TRBD1 (5 bases). Between the trimmed V and J ends, which lost 3 bases and 0 bases, there was a span of 7 bases. Germline assignment: CDR1 SGHRS and CDR2 YFSETQ. The CDR3 loop spans 14 amino acids. The CDR3, as DNA: TGCGCCAGCAGCTCGGGGGGCTCTGGAAACACCATATATTTT. It specifies CASSSGGSGNTIYF.

As to this clone: Other nucleotide sequences in the sample specify the same CDR3. The genes are TRBV7-2 and TRBJ2-7; 9 positions agree with TRBD1. The germline gives CDR1 SGHTA, CDR2 FQGNSA. This CDR3 has 16 residues. Unmatched junction bases numbered 13, after V lost 3 bases and J lost 7 bases. CDR3 in DNA: TGTGCCAGCAGCTTGGCCGGGACAGGGAGTGGCGGGGAGCAGTACTTC. Protein: CASSLAGTGSGGEQYF.

This clone has just one count. The chain employs TRBV30 and TRBJ2-2, with D hard to call. The V end lost 4 bases, the J end lost 7 bases, and 16 bases lay between the germline ends. CDR1 is GTSNPN and CDR2 is SVGIG in the germline V gene (reference sequence). The CDR3 covers 14 residues. CDR3 residues: CAWNRQVSGGELFF. The CDR3 bases are TGTGCCTGGAATAGGCAGGTATCCGGCGGGGAGCTGTTTTTT.

This sequence joins TRBV25-1 and TRBJ1-3, with D uncertain. Per germline, CDR1 MGHDK and CDR2 SYGVNS. This CDR3 is 11 amino acids long. The germline V and J ends were trimmed by 5 bases and 4 bases, with 3 bases remaining between them. The CDR3 is CASSLGNTIYF. CDR3 sequence (DNA): TGTGCCAGCAGTTTAGGAAACACCATATATTTT.

The rearrangement uses TRBV9 and TRBJ2-1; 8 positions agree with TRBD2. The CDR3 sequence is 14 residues long. V dropped 4 bases and J dropped 7; count of bases not matched to a gene: 7. CDR1 and CDR2 (germline): SGDLS, YYNGEE. The CDR3 here is CASSSSGGTNEQFF. The CDR3, as DNA: TGTGCCAGCAGCTCCAGCGGGGGAACGAATGAGCAGTTCTTC.

The V and J genes are TRBV5-4 and TRBJ2-5, with D perhaps TRBD2 (6 bases). Germline CDR1 reads SGHNT; CDR2 reads YYREEE (reference sequence). Trimming left V 4 bases short and J 5 bases short, with 12 bases between. The CDR3 covers 13 residues. The CDR3 nucleotides are TGTGCCAGCAGCAGACCGGCGGGGGAGACCCAGTACTTC. Residues: CASSRPAGETQYF.

This chain links TRBV28 with TRBJ1-5, with D maybe TRBD1 (5 bases). V dropped 6 bases and J dropped 7 bases, with 10 bases sitting between them. CDR3 length: 12 amino acids. From germline, CDR1 is MDHEN and CDR2 SYDVKM. CDR3 DNA: TGTGCCAGCAGCGGGGGTTTGCAGCCCCAGCATTTT. Encoded protein: CASSGGLQPQHF.

The V call is TRBV7-6, the J call TRBJ2-2, with TRBD2 matching over 10 bases. The CDR3 has 18 amino acids. Losses at the gene ends were 4 bases for V and 7 bases for J; bases not matched to a gene: 15. CDR1 SGHVS and CDR2 FNYEAQ come from the germline V gene. This CDR3 reads CASSSRGLAGDLGGELFF. The CDR3 nucleotides are TGTGCCAGCAGCTCAAGGGGCCTAGCGGGGGACTTGGGCGGGGAGCTGTTTTTT.

The rearrangement joins TRBV5-5 to TRBJ1-6, with no clear D. The CDR3 runs 13 residues. Germline CDR1 and CDR2: SGHKS and YYEKEE (reference sequence). Trimming removed 4 bases at V and 4 bases at J, with 6 bases between. The CDR3 DNA follows: TGTGCCAGCAGCGATACATATAATTCACCCCTCCACTTT. It codes for CASSDTYNSPLHF.

A word on this clone: Other DNA sequences from this sample encode an identical CDR3 as well. The chain links TRBV2 to TRBJ1-5; D is unresolved. Germline-derived CDR1 and CDR2 are SNHLY and FYNNEI. The germline V and J ends were trimmed by 4 bases and 2 bases, with 9 bases remaining between them. This CDR3 is built from 14 residues. The CDR3 coding sequence is TGTGCCAGCAGTGCGCCGGAGGGCAATCAGCCCCAGCATTTT. Its protein is CASSAPEGNQPQHF.

This chain joins TRBV7-2 and TRBJ2-5; 9 nucleotides align to TRBD2. The CDR3 is 16 residues long. V lost 7 bases and J lost 2; bases outside the gene matches: 11. In germline, CDR1 is SGHTA, CDR2 FQGNSA. DNA for the CDR3: TGTGCCAGCACCGCTTGGGCGGGGGGGATACAAGAGACCCAGTACTTC. This sequence encodes CASTAWAGGIQETQYF.

The rearrangement joins TRBV6-1 to TRBJ1-1; maybe TRBD1 (5 bases). The CDR3 length is 13 residues. Trimming took off 2 bases at V and 10 bases at J, with 14 bases between the two ends. Germline CDR1 and CDR2: MNHNS and SASEGT. This chain's CDR3 is CASSEREGLRAFF. CDR3 bases: TGTGCCAGCAGTGAACGGGAGGGGCTTCGAGCTTTCTTT.

The chain carries TRBV5-1 and TRBJ1-1, with D possibly being TRBD1 (6 bases). Per germline, CDR1 SGHRS and CDR2 YFSETQ. CDR3 length equals 17 residues. Between the trimmed V and J ends, which lost 7 bases and 1 base, there was a span of 23 bases. The CDR3 DNA is TGCGCCAGCGTTGAAGGGGGTCCGGTTTCGTGGAACACTGAAGCTTTCTTT. This codes for CASVEGGPVSWNTEAFF.

The chain couples TRBV4-1 to TRBJ1-4, with a weak D call TRBD1 (5 bases). CDR1 and CDR2 (germline): MGHRA, YSYEKL. V was cut by 1 base and J by 0 bases, with 9 bases left in between. The CDR3 contains 16 residues. CDR3 DNA: TGCGCCAGCAGCCAAGGATGGGGGGCAACTAATGAAAAACTGTTTTTT. Residues: CASSQGWGATNEKLFF.

This chain links TRBV2 with TRBJ2-6, with a possible D match to TRBD2 (6 bases). The germline gives CDR1 SNHLY, CDR2 FYNNEI. Trimming removed 7 bases at V and 3 bases at J, with 19 bases between. The CDR3 contains 17 residues. The CDR3 DNA reads TGTGCCAGCACCTTGGAGGGTCCTGGTTTTGGGGCCAACGTCCTGACTTTC. Translation gives CASTLEGPGFGANVLTF. Full variable domain (missing parts from reference TRBV2 and TRBJ2-6): EPEVTQTPSHQVTQMGQEVILRCVPISNHLYFYWYRQILGQKVEFLVSFYNNEISEKSEIFDDQFSVERPDGSNFTLKIRSTKLEDSAMYFCASTLEGPGFGANVLTFGAGSRLTVL.

This clone was observed a single time. As DNA, the CDR3 is TGTGCCAGTAGTATCGGAGGGCGGATAGGCTATGGCTACACCTTC. Protein: CASSIGGRIGYGYTF. The V gene is TRBV19, the J gene TRBJ1-2; D ambiguous. Between the trimmed V and J ends, which lost 3 bases and 4 bases, there was a span of 15 bases. Germline V lookup: CDR1 LNHDA, CDR2 SQIVND (reference sequence). CDR3 length: 15 residues.

The sample holds one count of this clone. V gene TRBV7-2 combines with J gene TRBJ2-3; no clear D. CDR1 is SGHTA and CDR2 is FQGNSA in the germline V gene. The CDR3 is 16 amino acids. V was trimmed by 2 bases and J by 0 bases, leaving 12 bases between them. CDR3 in DNA: TGTGCCAGCAGCTTAATGCCCGGTCCTAGCACAGATACGCAGTATTTT. Its protein product is CASSLMPGPSTDTQYF.

The V and J genes are TRBV13 and TRBJ1-4, with TRBD1 matching 7 bases. CDR3 length equals 18 residues. The germline V gene encodes CDR1 PRHDT and CDR2 FYEKMQ (reference sequence). The trim removed 0 bases at V and 4 bases at J, leaving 11 bases unmatched. The CDR3 region has the DNA TGTGCCAGCAGCTTAGGCCCCCACAGGGGCCGGCGTAATGAAAAACTGTTTTTT. Amino acids: CASSLGPHRGRRNEKLFF.

V is TRBV7-9 and J is TRBJ2-3, with 12 bases that match TRBD1. Germline lookup yields CDR1 SEHNR and CDR2 FQNEAQ (reference sequence). The CDR3 covers 18 residues. V shed 5 bases and J 4 bases; nucleotides not matched to a gene: 13. This CDR3 is CASSPRRWDRGLSDTQYF. The DNA of the CDR3 is TGTGCCAGCAGCCCCCGGCGCTGGGACAGGGGGCTGTCAGATACGCAGTATTTT.

The V gene is TRBV6-6, the J gene TRBJ2-7, with TRBD1 matching over 9 bases. CDR3 length equals 13 residues. In germline, CDR1 is MNHNY, CDR2 SVGAGI (reference sequence). V lost 8 bases, J lost 3 bases, and 5 bases stayed unmatched. CDR3 sequence: CASGPGQGYEQYF. The DNA for the CDR3 is TGTGCCAGCGGGCCGGGACAGGGCTACGAGCAGTACTTC.

This chain joins TRBV5-1 and TRBJ2-1; a weak D match, TRBD1 (5 bases). V lost 0 bases and J lost 6, with 10 bases in between. The CDR3 runs 14 residues. Germline values: CDR1 SGHRS, CDR2 YFSETQ. In DNA, the CDR3 is TGCGCCAGCAGCTTGGAGGGGCTCCTCAATGAGCAGTTCTTC. It codes for CASSLEGLLNEQFF.

CDR3 sequence: CASSPARTYEQYF. Written as DNA, the CDR3 is TGTGCCAGCAGCCCGGCCAGGACCTACGAGCAGTACTTC. This chain joins TRBV14 and TRBJ2-7; D is unclear. The CDR3 sequence is 13 residues long. Trimming took 4 bases from V and 2 from J, leaving 9 bases between them. Germline V gives CDR1 SGHDN, CDR2 FVKESK.

This chain uses TRBV4-3 with TRBJ2-7; D not certain. Trimming shortened V by 1 base and J by 3 bases, and 7 bases separated the two germline ends. There are 13 residues in the CDR3. Germline V gene data show CDR1 as LGHNA and CDR2 as YSLEER. The CDR3 coding sequence is TGCGCCAGCAGCCAAGTGTCTTACTACGAGCAGTACTTC. It encodes CASSQVSYYEQYF.

The V gene is TRBV6-6, the J gene TRBJ1-5; D remains unclear. CDR3 length: 15 residues. V was trimmed by 0 bases and J by 5 bases, leaving 11 bases between them. Germline V lookup: CDR1 MNHNY, CDR2 SVGAGI (reference sequence). The CDR3 spells CASSYSSGVDQPQHF. CDR3 bases: TGTGCCAGCAGTTACTCATCCGGGGTCGATCAGCCCCAGCATTTT.

The CDR3 is CASNLGTLLYGYTF. CDR3 in DNA: TGTGCCAGTAATCTAGGAACCCTACTCTATGGCTACACCTTC. This sequence joins TRBV19 and TRBJ1-2; D ambiguous. Germline CDR1 and CDR2: LNHDA and SQIVND (reference sequence). This CDR3 spans 14 amino acids. Trimming removed 7 bases from V and 4 bases from J, with 16 bases in between.

CDR3 in amino acids: CASRELGGTGTAGNQPQHF. In DNA form, the CDR3 reads TGTGCCAGCAGGGAACTCGGAGGGACAGGGACGGCTGGCAATCAGCCCCAGCATTTT. The chain joins TRBV2 to TRBJ1-5, with 9 bases aligning to TRBD1. V was clipped by 6 bases and J by 2 bases; unmatched bases: 17. The V gene's germline CDR1 is SNHLY and CDR2 FYNNEI. This CDR3 region has 19 residues.